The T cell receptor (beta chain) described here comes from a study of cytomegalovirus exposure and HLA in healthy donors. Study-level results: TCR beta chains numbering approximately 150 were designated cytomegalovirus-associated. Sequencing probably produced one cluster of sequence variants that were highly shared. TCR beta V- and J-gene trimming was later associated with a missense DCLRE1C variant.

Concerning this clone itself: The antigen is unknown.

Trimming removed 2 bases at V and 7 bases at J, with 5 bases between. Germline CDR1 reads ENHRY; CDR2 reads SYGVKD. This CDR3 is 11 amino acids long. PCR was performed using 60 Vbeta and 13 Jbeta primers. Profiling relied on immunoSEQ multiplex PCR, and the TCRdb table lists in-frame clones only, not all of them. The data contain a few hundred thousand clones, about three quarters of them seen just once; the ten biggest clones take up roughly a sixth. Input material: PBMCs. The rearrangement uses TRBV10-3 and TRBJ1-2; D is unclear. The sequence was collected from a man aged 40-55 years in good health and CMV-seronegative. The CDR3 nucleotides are TGTGCCATCAGTGAGGAGGCTGGCTACACCTTC. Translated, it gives CAISEEAGYTF.